The 9 T cell receptor beta chains below were found in one sample sequenced in a study of shared clonotypes between healthy human individuals. Repertoires were generated with immunoSEQ multiplex PCR, while TCRdb's copy carries only in-frame clones and drops some. Seen here are 1,500,000 or so clones, just under 99% observed once, and the top ten hold approximately 0.4%. What was sequenced was naive CD4+ T cells sorted from blood. Regarding subset: CD45RA+ positively selected. These receptor sequences come from a young man in good health.

This clone was seen once. The rearrangement joins TRBV6-1 to TRBJ2-1; 10 nucleotides agree with TRBD2. CDR1 and CDR2 (germline): MNHNS, SASEGT. This CDR3 comprises 15 residues. V lost 2 bases to trimming and J lost 5 bases; unmatched junction nucleotides: 3. The CDR3 region has the DNA TGTGCCAGCAGTGAACTGGGACTAGCGAACAATGAGCAGTTCTTC. Residues: CASSELGLANNEQFF.

The chain combines TRBV28 with TRBJ1-1; D possibly corresponds to TRBD1 (6 bases). The CDR3 consists of 14 residues. The germline CDR1 and CDR2 sequences are MDHEN and SYDVKM. The V end lost 6 bases, the J end lost 8 bases, and 19 bases lay between the germline ends. CDR3 in DNA: TGTGCCAGCAGCATTGCCACAGGGTGGCAAGAAGCTTTCTTT. Its translation is CASSIATGWQEAFF.

V gene TRBV7-2 combines with J gene TRBJ2-5, with 12 bases fitting TRBD2. Germline V lookup: CDR1 SGHTA, CDR2 FQGNSA. The ends lost 5 bases at V and 5 bases at J; junction bases unmatched: 6. CDR3 size: 15 residues. CDR3 amino acids: CASSALTSGRETQYF. DNA for the CDR3: TGTGCCAGCAGCGCCCTTACTAGCGGGAGGGAGACCCAGTACTTC.

The chain is built from TRBV5-4 and TRBJ2-7, with D uncertain. This CDR3 has 13 amino acids. The V gene lost 0 bases and the J gene lost 3 bases, with 7 bases spanning the gap. From germline, CDR1 is SGHNT and CDR2 YYREEE (reference sequence). The CDR3 coding sequence is TGTGCCAGCAGCTTGGACAGTTACTACGAGCAGTACTTC. Its translation is CASSLDSYYEQYF.

This rearrangement joins TRBV7-8 to TRBJ1-5; TRBD1 is a possible D gene (6 bases). V was pared by 5 bases and J by 0 bases, with 20 bases between. The CDR3 spans 18 residues. Germline-derived CDR1 and CDR2 are SGHVS and FQNEAQ. The CDR3 loop is CASSPRTVHQNSNQPQHF. In DNA form, the CDR3 reads TGTGCCAGCAGCCCTCGGACAGTTCACCAAAATAGCAATCAGCCCCAGCATTTT.

The chain has TRBV30 and TRBJ2-3; weak D call: TRBD2 (6 bases). Trimming removed 5 bases from V and 8 bases from J, with 17 bases in between. The CDR3 extends over 13 amino acids. Germline CDR1 GTSNPN, CDR2 SVGIG (reference sequence). The CDR3 loop reads CAWARRDLTTQYF. The CDR3 DNA follows: TGTGCCTGGGCGAGGCGGGACCTGACTACGCAGTATTTT.

This chain connects TRBV29-1 to TRBJ1-5, with D perhaps TRBD1 (6 bases). The CDR3 length is 13 residues. Germline loops: CDR1 SQVTM, CDR2 ANQGSEA. V was clipped by 4 bases and J by 5 bases, with 12 bases between them. CDR3 region: CSVVGQNDQPQHF. The CDR3 DNA follows: TGCAGCGTTGTCGGACAGAATGATCAGCCCCAGCATTTT.

This clone appeared a single time. This chain links TRBV18 with TRBJ2-1, with D maybe TRBD2 (7 bases). Trimming took off 8 bases at V and 7 bases at J, with 27 bases between the two ends. The CDR3 is 17 amino acids. In germline, CDR1 is KGHSH, CDR2 LQKENI. CDR3 bases: TGTGCCAGCCACTGGACTAGTAGGGGGACCGCCACGAATGAGCAGTTCTTC. Its translation is CASHWTSRGTATNEQFF.

V usage is TRBV15 and J usage is TRBJ2-7, with D hard to call. This CDR3 spans 15 amino acids. Germline V gene lookup returns CDR1 LNHNV and CDR2 YYDKDF (reference sequence). Trimming stripped 2 bases from V and 7 bases from J, with 18 bases between. The CDR3 nucleotides are TGTGCCACCAGCAGACTTAGAGAGCTGCCTGGTGAGCAGTACTTC. Its translation: CATSRLRELPGEQYF.